The present T cell receptor (beta chain) was sequenced within a study of cytomegalovirus exposure and HLA in healthy donors (dated by TCRdb to the late 2010s). About the study as a whole: An earlier analysis of about 560 of the donors reported about 280 Gb of sequence data and 117 million unique TCR beta sequences obtained from about 180 million T cells. Class I and class II HLA loci were covered by the typing at four-digit resolution. Among some 410 genotyped donors of the cohort, an average of about 220,000 unique TCR beta nucleotide sequences was sequenced per donor, of which roughly 17% were non-productive. To study patterns of TCR occurrence, a later analysis re-analyzed previously published TCR beta repertoires from around 670 donors and added high-resolution HLA genotyping. Donor age, sex, ethnicity and CMV serostatus were compiled together with the repertoire data. The study combined high-throughput TCR immunosequencing, statistical association of individual TCRs with disease status, and machine learning to predict cytomegalovirus infection status. The later analysis used no new phenotypic data to find candidate immune exposures, relying instead on TCR beta sequences and their occurrence across donors. Roughly five DR-DQ haplotypes were handled as single units for association and clustering because linkage in the cohort was strong. A later genetic analysis used genome-wide SNP genotypes for about three fifths of the 666 donors, treating that subset as a discovery cohort. Of the 300 to 500 genotyped donors, 80% to 90% were placed in the genetic ancestry cluster associated with self-reported Caucasian donors. Typing coverage differed by locus: A, B, C, DRB1 and DQB1 were typed in about 620-640 donors, DQA1 in about 500, DPA1 in around 600, and DPB1 in 400 to 490. Around 320 gigabases of sequencing data and roughly 90 million unique TCR sequences were included in an early release covering about 700 HLA-typed donors. Along with the approximately 600-subject first cohort, a separate validation cohort of approximately 110 different subjects was used. The study aimed to test whether cataloging public T cell receptors could reveal signatures of past pathogen exposure. All discovery cohort repertoires had been generated on a single sequencing platform. In an earlier analysis of 587 of the donors, high-throughput TCR beta sequencing was used to judge whether each TCR beta V gene segment behaved as functional or pseudogenic. Using immunosequencing, the study profiled T cell repertoires from around 680 subjects and related those repertoires to cytomegalovirus serostatus. Study-wide findings and limitations: The cohort was sequenced for TCR beta chains only, and without alpha or paired-chain data the features that could be detected were limited. Roughly 15 rarely observed V segments, including chromosome 9 orphons, were excluded from the earlier analysis of approximately 500 of the donors because counts were too low. In vitro tests confirmed that three of the cytomegalovirus-associated TCR beta chains recognize cytomegalovirus antigens. Most CMV-associated TCR beta chains appeared to be HLA-restricted in a later analysis, and the HLA associations seemed to be driven largely by CMV exposure. A cluster of highly shared sequence variants was judged likely to be a technical artifact of the sequencing pipeline. A further reported finding was that TCR beta sequences accurately predicted the HLA-A and HLA-B alleles for most subjects in the first cohort. In both the original and validation cohorts, the classifier was reported to diagnose cytomegalovirus status with high specificity and sensitivity. A later genetic analysis associated a missense DCLRE1C variant with V-gene and J-gene trimming of TCR beta chains, and an independent cohort replicated the association. According to a later analysis, parvovirus B19, influenza, CMV and Epstein-Barr virus appeared linked to several top co-occurrence clusters. A later analysis found that HLA-associated TCR beta chains were more clonally expanded and had lower generation probabilities than equally common non-associated chains. The study listed 150 to 200 TCR beta chains as associated with cytomegalovirus. Compared with the roughly 700-donor mean, donors in an Asian-associated ancestry cluster had fewer N-insertions in productive TCRs, according to a later genetic analysis. Linkage disequilibrium might explain the correlated functional status among segregating V segments, but an unknown experimental factor could not be ruled out. In an earlier analysis of 587 of the donors, most TCR beta V segments appeared in productive rearrangements about 87% or about 30% of the time, broadly matching IMGT annotations. Most TCR sequences were observed very rarely across donors, whereas some public TCRs were present in many individuals. According to a later analysis, TCR association rates differed among HLA loci, with DRB1 alleles showing the most associated TCRs and HLA-C alleles showing the fewest. CMV serostatus was the only immune exposure information available for the cohort. It was suggested by the authors that the approach could potentially be generalized to other disease states and immunological phenotypes. Assigning TCR associations to individual alleles was difficult when HLA alleles, especially DR and DQ, strongly co-occurred. The presence/absence analyses assumed that sequencing depth was roughly uniform across donors, and that assumption may not be true. Because HLA typing was unavailable for some donors at each locus, only the typed subset was used in association tests. In a later analysis, over 15,000 TCR beta sequences were associated with specific HLA alleles at a false discovery rate of 0.05. Because the 87-base-pair reads could not distinguish some IMGT-functional V segments, including TRBV6-2 and TRBV6-3, those segments were excluded.

The cohort consisted of some 730 healthy bone marrow donors. At the time of sampling, all cohort members were nominally healthy, though unrecorded immune exposures were likely present. The donor was CMV seropositive and belonged to the group of 270 or so seropositive cohort members. Every donor gave a peripheral blood sample, and the peripheral blood mononuclear cells from that sample were used for TCR beta sequencing. Genomic DNA extraction from the blood cell samples was performed with the Qiagen DNeasy Blood Extraction Kit. For this clone: Its recognized antigen is unknown. No base qualities exist here, and no much larger clone lies one base off it.

The CDR3, cysteine through phenylalanine, is 15 amino acids long. The DNA shown is the 45-base CDR3, in frame from base 1. For CDR1 and CDR2, the germline V gene lists SNHLY and FYNNEI. V trim: 7 bases; J trim: 4 bases; unmatched bases: 11. Library generation was performed with the immunoSEQ multiplex PCR assay. For the multiplex PCR, a mixture combining 60 forward primers for TCR Vbeta segments and 13 reverse primers for TCR Jbeta segments was used. A multiplex PCR assay on genomic DNA amplified the CDR3 region of rearranged TCR beta genes. On the Illumina HiSeq System, the amplified TCR beta libraries were sequenced as 87-base-pair reads. As for the authors' bioinformatics: A later analysis counted about 80 million unique TCR beta chains across the 666 repertoires, and roughly 10 million of these chains were shared by at least two donors. Raw reads were error-corrected and collapsed into unique sequences with a nearest-neighbor algorithm that merged closely related sequences to remove PCR and sequencing errors. V, D and J gene segments were assigned by aligning CDR3 sequences to IMGT reference sequences. Each retained sequence needed at least a six-nucleotide match to both a V gene segment and a J gene segment. Rearrangements were classified as productive when the CDR3 lacked stop codons and remained in frame with V and J, and all other rearrangements were classified as non-productive. Following IMGT convention, CDR3 was defined as the stretch from the second conserved V-encoded cysteine to the conserved J-encoded phenylalanine. The earlier analysis of approximately 590 of the donors excluded any sequence lacking an unambiguous match to a single V gene segment. In an earlier analysis of some 590 of the donors, a V segment was called functional when productive rearrangements were above 56.7%, and segregating when the standard deviation between donors exceeded 5%. To diagnose cytomegalovirus status from the catalog of TCR beta chain sequences, a statistical classification framework was built. V and J gene assignment, in a later analysis, came from comparing TCR nucleotide sequences with IMGT/GENE-DB human TR gene sequences. In a later analysis, CDR3 sequences and most-parsimonious VDJ recombination scenarios were assigned using the TCRdist pipeline. In a later analysis, each TCR beta chain was defined by its CDR3 amino acid sequence together with its V-gene family, and reads without a unique V-gene family were excluded. A later analysis removed 592 highly shared, low-generation-probability nucleotide sequences to deal with suspected cross-contamination and a sequencing artifact. In a later analysis, a clonal expansion index for each public chain was calculated from normalized within-repertoire ranks of inferred template counts. In a later analysis, generation probabilities were computed with a VDJ recombination model fitted to out-of-frame rearrangements, and the resulting probabilities were checked against IGoR. A later analysis scored TCR-TCR, TCR-HLA and TCR-CMV co-occurrence with hypergeometric tests, applying a repertoire-size bias correction to TCR pairs. False discovery rates were estimated in a later analysis by permuting HLA or CMV assignments 20 times. In a later analysis, co-occurring TCRs were grouped with DBSCAN, and TCRdist sequence similarity was added when clustering was performed within HLA-allele-positive subsets. Co-occurrence clustering excluded repertoires with fewer than 30,000 or more than 120,000 public chains, plus five with anomalous nucleotide sharing. TCRdb took this table from immuneACCESS and kept in-frame rearrangements with V and J called. Such tables lack part of the clones; where checked against another copy, unresolved V genes explain under half of the gap, and the rest is unexplained. D and trimming were read from the DNA, whereas the V and J calls and clone size are those reported in that table. The sample has 110,000 to 150,000 clones on record, around two thirds of them singletons. Jointly, the top ten make up about 2% of the sample.

The chain uses TRBV2 and TRBJ1-2, and 8 junctional nucleotides match TRBD1. The sequence was obtained from a woman in her fifties or sixties in good health and CMV-seropositive. Material: PBMCs. The CDR3 region has the sequence CASTTGGDRIYGYTF. The DNA is as follows: TGTGCCAGCACCACCGGAGGGGACAGGATCTATGGCTACACCTTC.